Below are 15 T cell receptor beta chains sequenced from a single sample in a study of control samples from healthy donors and cancer patients. Some clones are missing from TCRdb's copy, which holds only in-frame ones; the method was immunoSEQ multiplex PCR. The data hold fewer than 80,000 clones, with 85% to 90% observed a single time. Specimen: PBMCs. These receptors came from a man aged 55 to 70 with colorectal cancer.

The CDR3: CASSTVKGYGYTF. The DNA of the CDR3 is TGTGCCAGCTCGACAGTTAAGGGGTATGGCTACACCTTC. J is TRBJ1-2 and V is TRBV12-3 or TRBV12-4; tentative D call: TRBD1 (5 bases). The CDR3 has 13 residues. V dropped 8 bases and J dropped 5 bases, with 15 bases sitting between them.

Points on this clone: The identical CDR3 is also encoded by other nucleotide sequences in the sample. The chain links TRBV30 to TRBJ1-1; D is uncertain. From germline, CDR1 is GTSNPN and CDR2 SVGIG (reference sequence). V dropped 2 bases and J dropped 1 base, with 8 bases sitting between them. This CDR3 has 13 residues. The CDR3 DNA is TGTGCCTGGAGTCGCCCTCCGAACACTGAAGCTTTCTTT. Translating gives CAWSRPPNTEAFF. The full variable domain, completed using reference TRBV30 and TRBJ1-1, is SQTIHQWPATLVQPVGSPLSLECTVEGTSNPNLYWYRQAAGRGLQLLFYSVGIGQISSEVPQNLSASRPQDRQFILSSKKLLLSDSGFYLCAWSRPPNTEAFFGQGTRLTVV.

V gene TRBV21-1 combines with J gene TRBJ1-1; the tabulated D call, TRBD1, remains unverified against the DNA. TRBV21-1 constitutes a pseudogene. The CDR3 covers 14 residues. The CDR3 region is CASSKADMDTEAFF. The CDR3 DNA follows: TGTGCCAGCAGCAAAGCAGACATGGACACTGAAGCTTTCTTT.

The chain couples TRBV5-5 to TRBJ2-5; tentative D call: TRBD2 (6 bases). Germline assignment: CDR1 SGHKS and CDR2 YYEKEE (reference sequence). This CDR3 comprises 13 residues. Trimming pared 4 bases from V and 5 bases from J, leaving 12 bases between. DNA of the CDR3: TGTGCCAGCAGCGGGACTGGGGAGGAGACCCAGTACTTC. Its translation: CASSGTGEETQYF.

This sequence joins TRBV4-1 and TRBJ1-5; 9 positions match TRBD1. V was pared by 2 bases and J by 7 bases, with 6 bases of the junction left unmatched. Germline V gene data show CDR1 as MGHRA and CDR2 as YSYEKL. CDR3 length equals 15 residues. The CDR3 loop reads CASSQRTGEYQPQHF. The CDR3 DNA is TGCGCCAGCAGCCAAAGGACAGGGGAGTACCAGCCCCAGCATTTT.

CDR3 bases: TGCGCCAGCAGTCAATCGAGCGAAGGGGCCCGCAATCAGCCCCAGCATTTT. Protein sequence: CASSQSSEGARNQPQHF. The rearrangement uses TRBV23-1 and TRBJ1-5, with D possibly TRBD1 on 5 matching bases. TRBV23-1 qualifies as an ORF whose function is uncertain. The CDR3 covers 17 residues. Trimming shortened V by 0 bases and J by 2 bases, and 14 bases separated the two germline ends.

The chain carries TRBV10-3 and TRBJ1-5; D is perhaps TRBD1 (6 bases). This CDR3 contains 14 residues. Germline CDR1 and CDR2: ENHRY and SYGVKD. Trimming removed 6 bases at V and 0 bases at J, with 9 bases between. CDR3 amino acids: CAISTDSSNQPQHF. DNA of the CDR3: TGTGCCATCAGCACGGACAGTAGCAATCAGCCCCAGCATTTT.

V gene TRBV4-3 combines with J gene TRBJ1-1; D possibly corresponds to TRBD1 (5 bases). The CDR3 has 17 residues. Germline CDR1 reads LGHNA; CDR2 reads YSLEER. V was trimmed by 0 bases and J by 0 bases, leaving 14 bases between them. CDR3 nucleotides: TGCGCCAGCAGCCAAGATTGGGGACCGTTGTTGAACACTGAAGCTTTCTTT. Protein sequence: CASSQDWGPLLNTEAFF.

This sequence joins TRBV15 and TRBJ2-1; 7 bases are a match to TRBD1. The CDR3 has 14 residues. V was pared by 6 bases and J by 7 bases, with 9 bases of the junction left unmatched. The germline V gene encodes CDR1 LNHNV and CDR2 YYDKDF (reference sequence). DNA of the CDR3: TGTGCCACCAGTCCTAGGGGGCTTCGGAATGAGCAGTTCTTC. Its protein is CATSPRGLRNEQFF.

The chain has TRBV25-1 and TRBJ2-3; tentative D call: TRBD2 (6 bases). The CDR3 is made up of 13 amino acids. Germline V gene data show CDR1 as MGHDK and CDR2 as SYGVNS. V was clipped by 2 bases and J by 7 bases, with 10 bases between them. The CDR3 sequence: CASSEVGGNTQYF. The CDR3 coding sequence is TGTGCCAGCAGTGAAGTGGGGGGTAATACGCAGTATTTT.

This clone was recorded a few times. CDR3 nucleotide sequence: TGTGCCAGCAGCCACGACAGGGGCTCCTACGAGCAGTACTTC. This codes for CASSHDRGSYEQYF. This chain joins TRBV7-9 and TRBJ2-7, with 8 bases identical to TRBD1. Germline V gene sequence: CDR1 SEHNR, CDR2 FQNEAQ (reference sequence). The junction had 3 bases not matched to a gene; V was cut back by 5 bases and J by 0 bases. This CDR3 is 14 amino acids long.

The chain joins TRBV28 to TRBJ2-5, with TRBD1 matching over 7 bases. Germline trimming cut 6 bases from V and 4 bases from J; bases unmatched to any gene: 11. The CDR3 spans 15 residues. Germline V CDR1 and CDR2: MDHEN, SYDVKM. The DNA for the CDR3 is TGTGCCAGCAGCCCCAGGGGGACCCCGGGAGAGACCCAGTACTTC. The encoded protein is CASSPRGTPGETQYF.

V usage is TRBV6-5 and J usage is TRBJ2-3; tentative D call: TRBD1 (5 bases). CDR1 and CDR2 (germline): MNHEY, SVGAGI. The germline V and J ends were trimmed by 2 bases and 5 bases, with 8 bases remaining between them. There are 13 residues in the CDR3. The DNA for the CDR3 is TGTGCCAGCAGTTACAGGGGTCAAGATACGCAGTATTTT. Residues: CASSYRGQDTQYF.

J is TRBJ2-1 and V is TRBV18; weak D call: TRBD2 (5 bases). Per the germline V gene, CDR1 is KGHSH and CDR2 is LQKENI. The CDR3 runs to 15 residues. Trimming left V 2 bases short and J 7 bases short, with 15 bases between. The chain's CDR3 is CASSPESSSLNEQFF. The CDR3 DNA follows: TGTGCCAGCTCACCAGAGTCTAGCTCCCTGAATGAGCAGTTCTTC.

The chain joins TRBV6-4 to TRBJ2-1; D gene unclear. Germline CDR1 and CDR2: MRHNA and SNTAGT. V lost 4 bases and J lost 4, with 17 bases in between. The CDR3 is 16 residues long. The CDR3 DNA is TGTGCCAGCAGTGTCTCGCCCCTTTCTCCTTACAATGAGCAGTTCTTC. Translated, it gives CASSVSPLSPYNEQFF.